The clone carrying this T cell receptor (beta chain) has just one count. The TEMRA cells underwent FACS enrichment, while the CD8+ and CD4+ T cells underwent negative isolation. The sample belongs to a study of CD8 T cells in Susac syndrome. With random hexamers, about 0.5 to 1 ug RNA was reverse transcribed. TCRdb used MiXCR to reprocess the immunoSEQ multiplex PCR reads, holding one entry per CDR3 protein. Here the sample spans approximately 190,000 distinct CDR3 sequences, around 96% being singletons. This receptor was identified in a human donor with multiple sclerosis. The specimen sequenced was CD4+ T cells from PBMCs.

CDR3 loop: CASSFVLEQFF. As DNA, the CDR3 is TGTGCCAGCAGCTTTGTTCTTGAGCAGTTCTTC. The chain has TRBV7-9 and TRBJ2-1, with unresolved D. The V gene lost 3 bases and the J gene lost 9 bases, with 6 bases spanning the gap. The CDR3 totals 11 residues. Germline V gives CDR1 SEHNR, CDR2 FQNEAQ (reference sequence).